The rows below give T cell receptor beta chains drawn from one sample of a study of naive CD8 T cells in extremely preterm neonates. Profiled with immunoSEQ multiplex PCR; TCRdb holds only in-frame clones, not every one. Of about 23,000 clones listed, approximately 88% were seen once; the top ten hold roughly 0.9%. Sequenced: naive CD8+ T cells from cord blood. These TCRs come from a boy who was born preterm. Each CDR3 is given with its conserved first and last residue. A D gene is named only where the DNA matches it firmly. Only part of the rows carry a size: once, few, many, or a class if the clone is expanded.

TRBJ2-2	-	-	14	TRBV5-1	TGCGCCAGCAGCTTGGCCAGGGACACCGGGGAGCTGTTTTTT	CASSLARDTGELFF
TRBJ1-5	-	TRBD1	14	TRBV2	TGTGCCAGCATTCCGACAGGGGGCGATCAGCCCCAGCATTTT	CASIPTGGDQPQHF
TRBJ1-2	-	-	11	TRBV7-6	TGTGCCAGCAGCGACAACTATGGCTACACCTTC	CASSDNYGYTF
TRBJ1-1	-	TRBD1	15	TRBV19	TGTGCCAGTAGTATTCCGGGACAGGGGAACACTGAAGCTTTCTTT	CASSIPGQGNTEAFF
TRBJ1-1	once	-	16	TRBV5-5	TGTGCCAGCAGCTTGGGAGTTCGGGGGGAGAACACTGAAGCTTTCTTT	CASSLGVRGENTEAFF
TRBJ2-1	-	TRBD2	17	TRBV27	TGTGCCAGCAGTTTAAGGGGAGGGATGCCCTTTTACAATGAGCAGTTCTTC	CASSLRGGMPFYNEQFF
TRBJ2-4	-	-	13	TRBV4-1	TGCGCCAGCAGCCAGGGGGCGCGGGACATTCAGTACTTC	CASSQGARDIQYF
TRBJ2-3	-	TRBD2	14	TRBV9	TGTGCCAGCAGCGTAGCTAGCGGGACAGATACGCAGTATTTT	CASSVASGTDTQYF
TRBJ1-5	-	-	14	TRBV4-1	TGCGCCAGCAGCCAAGTGGGTAGCAATCAGCCCCAGCATTTT	CASSQVGSNQPQHF
TRBJ2-7	-	TRBD1	14	TRBV6-1	TGTGCCAGCAGTGGAGGGACAGGGGGCTACGAGCAGTACTTC	CASSGGTGGYEQYF
TRBJ2-7	-	TRBD2	15	TRBV19	TGTGCCAGTAGTATGGGACTAGCGGGGAACTACGAGCAGTACTTC	CASSMGLAGNYEQYF
TRBJ2-7	-	TRBD2	12	TRBV7-6	TGTGCCAGCAGCAGACTAGCGGGGGAGCAGTACTTC	CASSRLAGEQYF
TRBJ2-2	-	-	12	TRBV5-1	TGCGCCAGCAGCTTAGCGTCCGGGGAGCTGTTTTTT	CASSLASGELFF
TRBJ2-7	-	TRBD1	14	TRBV19	TGTGCCAGTAGTTCCACGACAGGGGGCTACGAGCAGTACTTC	CASSSTTGGYEQYF
TRBJ2-1	-	-	14	TRBV4-1	TGCGCCAGCAGCCAATCCCTAGCGTACAATGAGCAGTTCTTC	CASSQSLAYNEQFF
TRBJ2-5	-	TRBD2	15	TRBV9	TGTGCCAGCAGCGGACTAGCGGGGGGGCAGGAGACCCAGTACTTC	CASSGLAGGQETQYF
TRBJ1-3	-	-	12	TRBV11-2	TGTGCCAGCAGCTTGGGGGAAAACACCATATATTTT	CASSLGENTIYF
TRBJ2-7	-	-	11	TRBV6-1	TGTGCCAGCAGTGCGGGCTACGAGCAGTACTTC	CASSAGYEQYF
TRBJ1-2	-	-	11	TRBV9	TGTGCCAGCAGCGGGACCTATGGCTACACCTTC	CASSGTYGYTF
TRBJ2-7	-	TRBD1	12	TRBV29-1	TGCAGCGTTGCAGGGGGCTCCTACGAGCAGTACTTC	CSVAGGSYEQYF
TRBJ1-6	-	-	12	TRBV7-3	TGTGCCAGCAGCTTTGACAATTCACCCCTCCACTTT	CASSFDNSPLHF
TRBJ1-1	-	-	12	TRBV19	TGTGCCAGTAGTCCCTGGACGACGCAAGCTTTCTTT	CASSPWTTQAFF
TRBJ1-6	-	-	14	TRBV6-4	TGTGCCAGCAGTGAGGGATATAATAATTCACCCCTCCACTTT	CASSEGYNNSPLHF
TRBJ2-1	-	TRBD1	13	TRBV10-1	TGCGCCAGCAGTGGACAGGGGTCCAATGAGCAGTTCTTC	CASSGQGSNEQFF
TRBJ2-7	few	-	11	TRBV14	TGTGCCAGCAGCCAAGGGTACGAGCAGTACTTC	CASSQGYEQYF
TRBJ1-5	-	-	13	TRBV4-1	TGCGCCAGCAGCCAAGGGACAAATCAGCCCCAGCATTTT	CASSQGTNQPQHF
TRBJ1-2	few	-	11	TRBV29-1	TGCAGCGTTGAACGGTCCTATGGCTACACCTTC	CSVERSYGYTF
TRBJ1-5	-	-	15	TRBV10-3	TGTGCCATCAGTGACAGGGGATATAGCAATCAGCCCCAGCATTTT	CAISDRGYSNQPQHF
TRBJ2-2	-	-	12	TRBV9	TGTGCCAGCAGCCCCCGCACCGGGGAGCTGTTTTTT	CASSPRTGELFF
TRBJ2-7	-	TRBD2	13	TRBV6-5	TGTGCCAGCAGTGGGACTAGCGGGGGCGAGCAGTACTTC	CASSGTSGGEQYF
TRBJ2-1	-	-	13	TRBV11-3	TGTGCCAGCAGCTTCGGCTATGCTAGTTTGCAGTTCTTC	CASSFGYASLQFF
TRBJ1-5	few	-	13	TRBV18	TGTGCCAGCTCACCATATAGCAATCAGCCCCAGCATTTT	CASSPYSNQPQHF
TRBJ2-5	once	-	12	TRBV7-6	TGTGCCAGCAGCTTAGCCCAAGAGACCCAGTACTTC	CASSLAQETQYF
TRBJ1-1	-	-	12	TRBV5-1	TGCGCCAGCAGCTTGGCCAACACTGAAGCTTTCTTT	CASSLANTEAFF
TRBJ2-2	-	-	13	TRBV9	TGTGCCAGCAGGACAGCGAACACCGGGGAGCTGTTTTTT	CASRTANTGELFF
TRBJ2-1	-	-	13	TRBV5-4	TGTGCCAGCAGAGGCGAAGGTTACAATGAGCAGTTCTTC	CASRGEGYNEQFF
TRBJ2-7	-	TRBD1	15	TRBV9	TGTGCCAGCAGCGAGGGACAGGCCCTCTCCTACGAGCAGTACTTC	CASSEGQALSYEQYF
TRBJ1-5	-	-	13	TRBV6-6	TGTGCCAGCAGTTACCGCGTGAATCAGCCCCAGCATTTT	CASSYRVNQPQHF
TRBJ2-5	-	TRBD1	14	TRBV7-9	TGTGCCAGCAGCTTACCAGACAGGGAAGAGACCCAGTACTTC	CASSLPDREETQYF
TRBJ2-7	-	-	13	TRBV4-2	TGTGCCAGCAGCCAAGGACACTCCTACGAGCAGTACTTC	CASSQGHSYEQYF
TRBJ2-1	-	TRBD2	15	TRBV6-5	TGTGCCAGCAGTTACGGGACTAGCGGGGCCAATGAGCAGTTCTTC	CASSYGTSGANEQFF
TRBJ2-7	-	-	13	TRBV30	TGTGCCTGGAGTCAGGACAACTCCTACGAGCAGTACTTC	CAWSQDNSYEQYF